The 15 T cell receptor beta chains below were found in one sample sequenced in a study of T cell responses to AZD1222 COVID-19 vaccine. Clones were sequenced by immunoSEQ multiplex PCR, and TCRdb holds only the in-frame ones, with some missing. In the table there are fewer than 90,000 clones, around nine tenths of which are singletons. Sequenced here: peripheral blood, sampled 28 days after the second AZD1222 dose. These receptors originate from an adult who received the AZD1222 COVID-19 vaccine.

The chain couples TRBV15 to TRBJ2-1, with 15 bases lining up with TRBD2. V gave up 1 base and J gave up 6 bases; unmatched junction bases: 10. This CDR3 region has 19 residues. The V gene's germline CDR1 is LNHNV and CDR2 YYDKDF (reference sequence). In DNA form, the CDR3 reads TGTGCCACCAGCAGAGGACTTGGACTAGCGGGAGGGCCAAGCAATGAGCAGTTCTTC. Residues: CATSRGLGLAGGPSNEQFF.

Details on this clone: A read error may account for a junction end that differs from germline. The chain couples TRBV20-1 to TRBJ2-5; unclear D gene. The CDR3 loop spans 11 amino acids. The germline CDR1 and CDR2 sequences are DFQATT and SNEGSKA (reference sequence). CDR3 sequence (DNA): TGCAGTGCCAGAGACCCGGAGACCCAGTACTTC. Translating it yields CSARDPETQYF.

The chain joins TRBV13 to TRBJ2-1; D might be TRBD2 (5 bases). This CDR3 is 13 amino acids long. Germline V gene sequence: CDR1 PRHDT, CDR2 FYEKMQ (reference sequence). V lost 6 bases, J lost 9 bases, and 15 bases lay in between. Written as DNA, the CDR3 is TGTGCCAGCAGTTTACGGACCCGGGGTGAGCAGTTCTTC. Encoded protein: CASSLRTRGEQFF.

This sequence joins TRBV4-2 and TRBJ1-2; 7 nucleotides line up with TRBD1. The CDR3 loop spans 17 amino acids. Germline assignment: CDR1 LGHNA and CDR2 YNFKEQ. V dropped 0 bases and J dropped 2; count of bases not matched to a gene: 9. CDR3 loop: CASSQDLNRGLNYGYTF. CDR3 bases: TGTGCCAGCAGCCAAGATCTTAACAGGGGACTAAACTATGGCTACACCTTC.

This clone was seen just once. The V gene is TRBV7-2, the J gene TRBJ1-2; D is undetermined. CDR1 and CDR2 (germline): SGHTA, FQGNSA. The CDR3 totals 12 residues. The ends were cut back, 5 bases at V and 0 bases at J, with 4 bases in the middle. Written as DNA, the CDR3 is TGTGCCAGCAGCCTTTCTAACTATGGCTACACCTTC. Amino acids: CASSLSNYGYTF.

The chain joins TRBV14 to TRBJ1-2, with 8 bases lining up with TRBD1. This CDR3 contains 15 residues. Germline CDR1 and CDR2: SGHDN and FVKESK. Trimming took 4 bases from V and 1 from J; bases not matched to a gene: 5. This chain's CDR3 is CASSLRTGFNYGYTF. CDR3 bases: TGTGCCAGCAGCCTAAGGACAGGGTTTAACTATGGCTACACCTTC. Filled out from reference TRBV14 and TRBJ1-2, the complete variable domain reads EAGVTQFPSHSVIEKGQTVTLRCDPISGHDNLYWYRRVMGKEIKFLLHFVKESKQDESGMPNNRFLAERTGGTYSTLKVQPAELEDSGVYFCASSLRTGFNYGYTFGSGTRLTVV.

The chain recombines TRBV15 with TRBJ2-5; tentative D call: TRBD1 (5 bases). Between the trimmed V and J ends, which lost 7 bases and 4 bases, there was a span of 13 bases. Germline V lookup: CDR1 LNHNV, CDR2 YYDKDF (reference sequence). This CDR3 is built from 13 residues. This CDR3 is CATMGPARETQYF. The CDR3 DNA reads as TGTGCCACCATGGGGCCGGCCCGAGAGACCCAGTACTTC.

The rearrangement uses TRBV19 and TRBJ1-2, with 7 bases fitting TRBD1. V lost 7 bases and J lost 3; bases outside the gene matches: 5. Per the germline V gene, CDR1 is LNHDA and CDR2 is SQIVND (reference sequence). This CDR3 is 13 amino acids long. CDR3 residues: CASTSRGHYGYTF. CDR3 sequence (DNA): TGTGCCAGTACCTCGAGGGGGCACTATGGCTACACCTTC.

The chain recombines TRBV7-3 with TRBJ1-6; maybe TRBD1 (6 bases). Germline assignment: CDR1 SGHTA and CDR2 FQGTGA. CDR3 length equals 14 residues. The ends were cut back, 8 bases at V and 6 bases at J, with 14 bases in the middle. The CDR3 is CASAEGGPNSPLHF. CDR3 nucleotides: TGTGCCAGCGCGGAAGGGGGGCCTAATTCACCCCTCCACTTT.

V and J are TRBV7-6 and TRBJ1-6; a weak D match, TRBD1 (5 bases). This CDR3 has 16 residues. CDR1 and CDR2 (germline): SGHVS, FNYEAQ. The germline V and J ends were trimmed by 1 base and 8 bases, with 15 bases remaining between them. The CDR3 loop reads CASSLEAGRYDSPLHF. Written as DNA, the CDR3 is TGTGCCAGCAGCTTAGAGGCAGGGCGGTATGATTCACCCCTCCACTTT. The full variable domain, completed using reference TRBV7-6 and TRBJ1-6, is GAGVSQSPRYKVTKRGQDVALRCDPISGHVSLYWYRQALGQGPEFLTYFNYEAQQDKSGLPNDRFSAERPEGSISTLTIQRTEQRDSAMYRCASSLEAGRYDSPLHFGNGTRLTVT.

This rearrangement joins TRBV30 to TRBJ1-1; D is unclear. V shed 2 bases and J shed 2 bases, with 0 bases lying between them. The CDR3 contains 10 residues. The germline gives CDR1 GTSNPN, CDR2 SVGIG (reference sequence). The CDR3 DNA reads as TGTGCCTGGAGTAACACTGAAGCTTTCTTT. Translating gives CAWSNTEAFF.

The CDR3 nucleotides read TGTGCCAGCAGTACCGACACCGGGGAGCTGTTTTTT. Amino acid sequence: CASSTDTGELFF. The chain carries TRBV7-3 and TRBJ2-2; D gene ambiguous. The CDR3 runs 12 residues. Trimming took 6 bases from V and 3 from J, leaving 5 bases between them. In germline, CDR1 is SGHTA, CDR2 FQGTGA.

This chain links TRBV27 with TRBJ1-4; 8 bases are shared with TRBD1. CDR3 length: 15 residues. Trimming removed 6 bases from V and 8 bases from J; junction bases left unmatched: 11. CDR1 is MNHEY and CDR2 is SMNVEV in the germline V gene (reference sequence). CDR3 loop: CASSPYDRGKEKLFF. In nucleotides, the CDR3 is TGTGCCAGCAGCCCCTATGACAGGGGAAAGGAAAAACTGTTTTTT.

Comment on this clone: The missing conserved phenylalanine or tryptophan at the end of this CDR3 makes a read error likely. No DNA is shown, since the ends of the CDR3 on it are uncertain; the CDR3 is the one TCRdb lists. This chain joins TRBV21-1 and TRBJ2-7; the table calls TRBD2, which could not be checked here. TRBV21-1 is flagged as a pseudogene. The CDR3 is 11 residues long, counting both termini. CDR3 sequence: CASSKGPLRDG.

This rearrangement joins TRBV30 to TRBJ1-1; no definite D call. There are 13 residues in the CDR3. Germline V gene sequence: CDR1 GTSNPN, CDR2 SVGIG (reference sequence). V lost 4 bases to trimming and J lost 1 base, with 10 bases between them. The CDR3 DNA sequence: TGTGCCTGGAAAGTCCCTTGGAACACTGAAGCTTTCTTT. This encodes CAWKVPWNTEAFF.